The TCR beta chain described here comes from a study of blood T cells in healthy people across ages. Staff drew about 10 milliliters of peripheral blood from each donor. Extractions gave at least 6 micrograms of total RNA per sample. As for this clonotype: Its antigen is not known.

Through a sample-barcoded 5' primer and a J-beta primer mix, a second PCR was run for roughly 6 to 12 cycles. With 12 random nucleotides, a template-switch adaptor tagged each individual cDNA molecule. TCRdb used MiXCR to reprocess the 5' RACE reads, holding one entry per CDR3 protein. The sample consists of approximately 1.5 million distinct CDR3 sequences, about 35% of them appearing once. Points from the study as a whole: The fall in TCR beta diversity per million T cells was roughly linear with age.

The CDR3 runs to 17 residues. V trimming: 4 bases; J trimming: 5 bases; junction bases outside the gene matches: 14. CDR1 and CDR2 from the germline V gene are SGHNT and YYREEE (reference sequence). Material for sequencing was blood. The V and J genes are TRBV5-4 and TRBJ2-3; TRBD2 matches at 9 bases. This TCR was recovered from a woman in her thirties in good health. CDR3 region: CASSPSGGRAQGDTQYF. CDR3 bases: TGTGCCAGCAGCCCCTCCGGCGGGAGGGCCCAGGGAGATACGCAGTATTTT.